These T cell receptor beta chains were read from a single sample in a study of tumor-infiltrating lymphocytes in primary liver carcinoma. MiXCR, applied by TCRdb to the multiplex PCR reads, yields one record per CDR3 protein. The data hold tens of thousands of distinct CDR3 sequences, with approximately 82% observed a single time. The sample taken for sequencing was tumor-adjacent normal liver tissue. These receptor sequences come from a woman aged 25 to 39 with primary liver carcinoma and hepatitis B virus infection. Both conserved end residues are part of each CDR3. Each record gives: clone size, J gene, D gene, V gene, CDR3 length, CDR3 DNA, CDR3 protein. A D gene is named only where the DNA matches it firmly. Not all rows give a size; the values are once, few, many and, for expanded clones, a class.

size: .; J: TRBJ2-2; D: .; V: TRBV29-1; length: 13; DNA: TGCAGTGGTGCCAACCTTGGCGCCGGGGAGCTGTTTTTT; CDR3: CSGANLGAGELFF
size: .; J: TRBJ1-2; D: .; V: TRBV2; length: 13; DNA: TGTGCCACCAGTGAGAGTTCGGTACGTGGCTACACCTTC; CDR3: CATSESSVRGYTF
size: .; J: TRBJ2-2; D: TRBD1; V: TRBV4-1; length: 15; DNA: TGCGCCAGCAGTCCTACCACAGGGGCGACCGGGGCGCTGTTTTTT; CDR3: CASSPTTGATGALFF
size: .; J: TRBJ2-2; D: .; V: TRBV11-3; length: 13; DNA: TGTGCCGACAGCTCCACAGGGACCCGGGAGCTGTTTTTT; CDR3: CADSSTGTRELFF
size: .; J: TRBJ2-2; D: TRBD2; V: TRBV5-6; length: 14; DNA: TGTGCCTGCTGGGTGGCGGGAGTCACCGGGGAGCTGTTTTTT; CDR3: CACWVAGVTGELFF
size: .; J: TRBJ2-3; D: TRBD1; V: TRBV28; length: 15; DNA: TGTGCCAGCAGGTTTGCACAGGGGGCGACAGATACGCAGTATTTT; CDR3: CASRFAQGATDTQYF
size: once; J: TRBJ1-3; D: .; V: TRBV7-6; length: 15; DNA: TGTGCCAGCAGCCGGGACCCAAGCTCTGGAAACACTATATATTTT; CDR3: CASSRDPSSGNTIYF
size: .; J: TRBJ2-1; D: .; V: TRBV6-5; length: 15; DNA: TGTGCCGGCAGTAGGGAATGGATCTCCTACAATGAGCAGTTCTTC; CDR3: CAGSREWISYNEQFF
size: .; J: TRBJ2-3; D: .; V: TRBV28; length: 15; DNA: TGTGCCACCAGTTTATTACCGGGGAACACAGATACGCAGTATTTT; CDR3: CATSLLPGNTDTQYF
size: .; J: TRBJ2-7; D: .; V: TRBV28; length: 11; DNA: TGTGCCAGTAGTTTAAGACACGACCAGTACTTC; CDR3: CASSLRHDQYF
size: .; J: TRBJ1-6; D: .; V: TRBV6-5; length: 16; DNA: TGTGTCAGCAGTTTTAACGGAGGCTCCTATAATTCACCCCTCCACTTT; CDR3: CVSSFNGGSYNSPLHF
size: .; J: TRBJ2-7; D: .; V: TRBV12-3/TRBV12-4; length: 12; DNA: TGTACCAGCAGCCCAGACCCGTTCGGGCAGTGCTTC; CDR3: CTSSPDPFGQCF
size: many; J: TRBJ2-1; D: TRBD2; V: TRBV28; length: 18; DNA: TGTGCCAGCAGTTTAAGGCGGGAGGGCTTCCAACGGCCCGATGAGCAGTTCTTC; CDR3: CASSLRREGFQRPDEQFF
size: many; J: TRBJ1-3; D: .; V: TRBV29-1; length: 16; DNA: TGCAGCGTTGACCAAGGACTGGGGGACTCTGGAAACACCATATATTTT; CDR3: CSVDQGLGDSGNTIYF
size: few; J: TRBJ2-7; D: TRBD1; V: TRBV5-1; length: 14; DNA: TGCGCCAGCAGCTGGGACGGGACAGGGTGCGAGCAGTACTTC; CDR3: CASSWDGTGCEQYF
size: many; J: TRBJ2-1; D: .; V: TRBV6-5; length: 14; DNA: TGTGCCAGCAGTCGATTACAGGACTACAATGAGCAGTTCTTC; CDR3: CASSRLQDYNEQFF
size: few; J: TRBJ1-4; D: TRBD1; V: TRBV11-1; length: 15; DNA: TGTGCCAGCATGCACGGACAGGGTCCTAATGAAAAACTGTTTTTT; CDR3: CASMHGQGPNEKLFF
size: .; J: TRBJ2-1; D: .; V: TRBV12-3/TRBV12-4; length: 16; DNA: TGTGCCAGTCGGCAAGGAAGTAGGGAGAGCCTCTATGAGCAGTTCTTC; CDR3: CASRQGSRESLYEQFF
size: .; J: TRBJ1-5; D: .; V: TRBV10-3; length: 15; DNA: TGTGCCATAAGTGAGGCGGACAGCCTCAATCAGCCCCAGCATTTT; CDR3: CAISEADSLNQPQHF
size: once; J: TRBJ2-7; D: TRBD2; V: TRBV11-2; length: 14; DNA: TGTGCCAGCAGCTTAGTTAGCGGGAATGACGAGCAGTACTTC; CDR3: CASSLVSGNDEQYF
size: .; J: TRBJ2-7; D: TRBD1; V: TRBV4-1; length: 16; DNA: TGTGCCAGCAGCCAGACTGCCGGGACAGGGACCTACGAGCAGTACTTC; CDR3: CASSQTAGTGTYEQYF
size: .; J: TRBJ2-1; D: .; V: TRBV2; length: 11; DNA: TGTGTCAGCACTACAGACAATGAGCAGTTCTTC; CDR3: CVSTTDNEQFF
size: .; J: TRBJ2-5; D: .; V: TRBV11-2; length: 14; DNA: TGCGCCAACACCGGTCTCGGCATAGGATGGACCCAGTACTTC; CDR3: CANTGLGIGWTQYF
size: .; J: TRBJ1-5; D: .; V: TRBV28; length: 15; DNA: TGTGCCAGCAGTTTAACGGATTCTAGTACAGATACGCAGCATTTT; CDR3: CASSLTDSSTDTQHF
size: many; J: TRBJ1-2; D: .; V: TRBV6-5; length: 13; DNA: TGTGCCAGCAAAGCAGGGGCTGGCTATGGCTACACCTTC; CDR3: CASKAGAGYGYTF
size: .; J: TRBJ1-4; D: .; V: TRBV11-2; length: 11; DNA: TGTGCCAGCCCCTGGGGGGGAAAACTGTTTTTT; CDR3: CASPWGGKLFF
size: .; J: TRBJ2-6; D: .; V: TRBV6-2/TRBV6-3; length: 15; DNA: TGTGCCAGCAGTTACAGGGACTCTGGGGCTAACATCCTGACTTTC; CDR3: CASSYRDSGANILTF
size: .; J: TRBJ1-1; D: TRBD1; V: TRBV6-5; length: 13; DNA: TGTGCCGGCAGTTACGACAGGGGAACTGAAGCTTTCTTC; CDR3: CAGSYDRGTEAFF
size: .; J: TRBJ2-2; D: .; V: TRBV7-9; length: 12; DNA: TGTGCCGGCAGCACAGACGCCGGGGAGCTGTTTTTT; CDR3: CAGSTDAGELFF
size: .; J: TRBJ2-5; D: TRBD2; V: TRBV7-8; length: 18; DNA: TGTGCCAGCAGCTTATGGGGACCTAGCGGGAGTTACCAAGAGACCCAGTACTTC; CDR3: CASSLWGPSGSYQETQYF